The clone carrying this TCR beta chain appeared many times. Antigen specificity is unknown. Preparation of the unsorted libraries drew on 2 million PBMCs stored at -80 C. This sample is part of a study of neurological immune-mediated disorders. V lost 5 bases and J 4 bases, leaving 9 bases between the germline ends. There are 13 residues in the CDR3. CDR1 and CDR2 (germline): MNHEY, SVGEGT. The authors obtained over 160 million TCR-beta sequences from 15-18 subjects per sequencing run. Each CDR3 protein is one row after TCRdb ran MiXCR on the 5' RACE reads. The data show approximately 48,000 distinct CDR3 sequences, approximately 10% seen once. Broader study findings: Expanded clones shared no identical CDR3 amino acid sequences across subjects, which suggested private TCR-beta repertoires in all groups.

Sequencing used PBMCs. This clonotype originated in a man in his 70s with HTLV-1-associated myelopathy (HAM/TSP). The chain combines TRBV6-2 or TRBV6-3 with TRBJ2-4; D is undetermined. The CDR3 DNA sequence: TGTGCCAGCAGTGATACACTAAAAAACATTCAGTACTTC. As protein: CASSDTLKNIQYF.